This paragraph covers one TCR beta chain sequence. Its antigen is currently not known. No per-base quality is available; no much larger clone lies one base away. The data belong to a study of blood T cells in healthy people across ages (dated by TCRdb to about 2015). Notes on the research overall: In model experiments, template switching captured roughly one uniquely barcoded TCR beta cDNA molecule for every two T cells. To track age-related changes in TCR beta repertoire diversity, the study relied on deep sequencing normalized with unique cDNA molecular identifiers. The donors were split into four age groups: young (average about 15 years), middle-aged (39), aged (over 55) and long-lived (approximately 89). To avoid experimental bias, donors of different ages were randomly spread across the sequencing lanes. Two additional independent replicas of 1 million unique cDNA reads from the same blood draw were analyzed for two donors (one aged 18 to 30 and one aged 80 or older).

CDR1 MNHEY and CDR2 SMNVEV are derived from the germline V gene (reference sequence). The cysteine opens and the phenylalanine closes a CDR3 of 18 amino acids. CDR3 DNA only is kept here, 54 bases in frame from base 1. Paper-wide results and their limitations: Estimates of total diversity from one million sequenced T cells were regarded as lower bounds and underestimates. Donor CMV infection status was unknown, potentially confounding age-related changes in expanded clonotypes. Observed TCR beta diversity per million T cells fell roughly linearly with age, and a significant reduction was already apparent by age around 40. Compared with the aged group, the long-lived group had more naive CD4+ T cells, fewer expanded clones and increased TCR diversity, a pattern suggesting age selection. There was a strong correlation between observed TCR beta diversity and the percentage of naive T cells measured by flow cytometry. Because profiling used bulk unsorted PBMCs, naive and antigen-experienced compartments could not be compared conclusively.

The 39 donors, aged roughly 6 to 95 years, were systemically healthy Caucasian individuals from Russia. About 10 milliliters of peripheral blood were collected from each donor into EDTA-treated Vacutainer tubes. Ficoll-Paque density-gradient centrifugation was used to isolate PBMCs, with at least 7 million obtained per sample. Trizol reagent was used to extract total RNA from PBMCs, with at least 5.5 micrograms per sample. Naive CD45RAhigh/CD27high T cell percentages were measured by flow cytometry on a PBMC aliquot from every donor. Libraries were prepared through 5' RACE. The instrument given in TCRdb is Illumina HiSeq 2500. A second roughly 7 to 11 cycle PCR used a sample-barcoded 5' primer and a J-beta primer mix. A unique molecular identifier was introduced onto each TCR beta cDNA molecule by a template-switch 5' adaptor carrying 12 random nucleotides. Each sample yielded at least 3 million CDR3-containing paired-end reads. First-strand cDNA synthesis was performed from all RNA using the Mint cDNA synthesis kit, with priming by a TRBC-specific oligonucleotide. All cDNA was treated with uracil-DNA glycosylase and then went through a first 18-cycle PCR with the universal primers M1SS and BC2_uni_R. The authors' pipeline ran thus. Each sample was normalized by randomly selecting 1 million high-quality reads, each carrying a distinct molecular identifier. Reads with shared molecular identifiers were discarded instead of being binned into consensus sequences. MiTCR, with a Q25 quality threshold and the strictest error-elimination algorithm, was used for CDR3 identification, clonotype clustering and error correction. A nonparametric unseen species model using Euler transformation provided a lower-bound estimate of total TCR beta diversity. TCRdb handled the public reads itself, with Q25 trimming in fastp and clone calling in MiXCR, and kept productive beta chains. Under each unique CDR3 protein, matching rows form one entry showing the most common genes and DNA. The V and J calls were determined by TCRdb, not by the authors. Counted in this sample were almost 1 million distinct CDR3 sequences; roughly half of them appeared once. The ten largest make up 20% to 25% of the sample.

The rearrangement joined TRBV27 to TRBJ2-5; TRBD2 could be the D gene, as 6 bases match. Matching the DNA end better, TRBJ2-7 makes the J call doubtful. The clonotype comes from a woman aged 55-69 years in good health. The sequenced sample was blood. The CDR3 protein sequence reads: CASSSRKHSGLTSYEQYF. The nucleotide sequence reads TGTGCCAGCAGTTCAAGAAAACACAGCGGGCTCACGTCCTACGAGCAGTACTTC.